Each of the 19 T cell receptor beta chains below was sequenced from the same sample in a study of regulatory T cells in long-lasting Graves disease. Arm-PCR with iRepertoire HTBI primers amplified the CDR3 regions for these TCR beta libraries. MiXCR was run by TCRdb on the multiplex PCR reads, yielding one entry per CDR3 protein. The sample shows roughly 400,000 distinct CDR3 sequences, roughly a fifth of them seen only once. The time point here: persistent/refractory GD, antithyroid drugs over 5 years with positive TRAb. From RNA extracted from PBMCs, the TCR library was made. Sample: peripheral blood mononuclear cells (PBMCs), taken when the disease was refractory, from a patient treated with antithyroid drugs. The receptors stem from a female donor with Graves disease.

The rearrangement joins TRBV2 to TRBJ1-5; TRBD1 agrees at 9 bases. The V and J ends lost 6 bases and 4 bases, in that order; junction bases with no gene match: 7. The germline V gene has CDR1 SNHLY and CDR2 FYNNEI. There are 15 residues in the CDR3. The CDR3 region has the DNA TGTGCCAGCAGCGAGGGGACAGGGAGAAATCAGCCCCAGCATTTT. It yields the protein CASSEGTGRNQPQHF.

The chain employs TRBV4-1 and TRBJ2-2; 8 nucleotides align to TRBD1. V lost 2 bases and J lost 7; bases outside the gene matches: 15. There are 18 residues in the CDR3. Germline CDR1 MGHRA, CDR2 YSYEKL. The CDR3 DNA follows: TGCGCCAGCAGCCAACAACACGGCGCAGGGGGCTTGGGCGGGGAGCTGTTTTTT. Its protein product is CASSQQHGAGGLGGELFF.

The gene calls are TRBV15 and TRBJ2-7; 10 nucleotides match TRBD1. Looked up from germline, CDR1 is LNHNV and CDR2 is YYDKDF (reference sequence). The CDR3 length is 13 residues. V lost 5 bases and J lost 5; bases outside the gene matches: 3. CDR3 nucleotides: TGTGCCACCAGCCCGGGACAGGGGCACGAGCAGTACTTC. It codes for CATSPGQGHEQYF. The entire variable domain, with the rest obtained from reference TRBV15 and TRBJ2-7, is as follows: DAMVIQNPRYQVTQFGKPVTLSCSQTLNHNVMYWYQQKSSQAPKLLFHYYDKDFNNEADTPDNFQSRRPNTSFCFLDIRSPGLGDTAMYLCATSPGQGHEQYFGPGTRLTVT.

CDR3 nucleotides: TGTGCCAGCAGGGGTCGTGTGGTAGCGGGAGGAGCTACGCAGTATTTT. This translates into CASRGRVVAGGATQYF. The genes are TRBV12-3 or TRBV12-4 and TRBJ2-3; 10 bases align to TRBD2. After removal of 6 bases from V and 8 bases from J, the junction contained 14 bases not matched to a gene. The CDR3 spans 16 residues.

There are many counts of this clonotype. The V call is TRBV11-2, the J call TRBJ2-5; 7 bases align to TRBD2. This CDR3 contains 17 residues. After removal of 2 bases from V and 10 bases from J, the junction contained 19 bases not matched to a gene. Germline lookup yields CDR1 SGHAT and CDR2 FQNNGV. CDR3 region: CASSLRLAEAARSGQYF. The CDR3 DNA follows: TGTGCCAGCAGCTTAAGGCTAGCGGAGGCCGCCAGAAGTGGCCAGTACTTC.

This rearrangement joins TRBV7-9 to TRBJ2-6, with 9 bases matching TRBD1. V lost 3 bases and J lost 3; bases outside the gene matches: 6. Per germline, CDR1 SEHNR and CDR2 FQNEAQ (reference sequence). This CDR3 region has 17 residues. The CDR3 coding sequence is TGTGCCAGCAGCTTGGGACAGGGTGTCTTTGGGGCCAACGTCCTGACTTTC. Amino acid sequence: CASSLGQGVFGANVLTF.

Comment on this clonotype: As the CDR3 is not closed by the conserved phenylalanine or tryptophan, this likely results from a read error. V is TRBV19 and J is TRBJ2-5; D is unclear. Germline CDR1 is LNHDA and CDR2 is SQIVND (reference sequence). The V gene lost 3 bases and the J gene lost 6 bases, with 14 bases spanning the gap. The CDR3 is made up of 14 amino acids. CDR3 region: CASSMGPGFKTQYL. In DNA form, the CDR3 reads TGTGCCAGTAGTATGGGTCCTGGGTTCAAGACCCAGTACCTC.

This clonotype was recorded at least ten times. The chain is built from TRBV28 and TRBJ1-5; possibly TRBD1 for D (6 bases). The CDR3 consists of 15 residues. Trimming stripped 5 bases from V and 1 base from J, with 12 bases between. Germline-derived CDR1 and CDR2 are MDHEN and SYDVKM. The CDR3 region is CASSVTGTSNQPQHF. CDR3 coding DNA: TGTGCCAGCAGTGTAACAGGGACGAGCAATCAGCCCCAGCATTTT.

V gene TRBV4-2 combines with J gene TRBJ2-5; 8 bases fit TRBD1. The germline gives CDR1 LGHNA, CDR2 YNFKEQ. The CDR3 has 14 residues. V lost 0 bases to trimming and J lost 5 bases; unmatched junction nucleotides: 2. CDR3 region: CASSQEQGDETQYF. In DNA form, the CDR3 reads TGTGCCAGCAGCCAAGAACAGGGGGACGAGACCCAGTACTTC.

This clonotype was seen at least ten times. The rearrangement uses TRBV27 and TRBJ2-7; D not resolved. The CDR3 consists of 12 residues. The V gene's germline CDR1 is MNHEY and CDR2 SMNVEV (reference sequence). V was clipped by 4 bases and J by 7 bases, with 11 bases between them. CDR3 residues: CASSSDFEEQYF. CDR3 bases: TGTGCCAGCAGTTCCGACTTTGAGGAGCAGTACTTC.

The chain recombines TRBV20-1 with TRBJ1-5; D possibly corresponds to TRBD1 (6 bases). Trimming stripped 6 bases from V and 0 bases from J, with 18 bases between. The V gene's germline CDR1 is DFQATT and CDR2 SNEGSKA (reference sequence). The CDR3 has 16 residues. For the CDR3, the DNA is TGCAGTGCCCCGGGGCGGGGGGGCGATAGCAATCAGCCCCAGCATTTT. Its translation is CSAPGRGGDSNQPQHF.

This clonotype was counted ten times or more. CDR3 DNA sequence: TGTGCCAGCAGTTCAACCGGGACAGGGGATTTCTACGAGCAGTACTTC. Its protein product is CASSSTGTGDFYEQYF. The chain carries TRBV28 and TRBJ2-7; TRBD1 matches at 10 bases. The CDR3 extends over 16 amino acids. The ends lost 4 bases at V and 3 bases at J; junction bases unmatched: 9. CDR1 is MDHEN, CDR2 SYDVKM, per germline.

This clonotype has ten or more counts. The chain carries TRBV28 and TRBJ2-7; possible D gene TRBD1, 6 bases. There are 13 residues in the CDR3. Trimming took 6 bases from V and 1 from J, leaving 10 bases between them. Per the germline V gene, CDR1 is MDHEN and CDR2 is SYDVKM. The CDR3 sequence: CASSQGLSYEQYF. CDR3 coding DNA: TGTGCCAGCAGCCAGGGGTTGTCCTACGAGCAGTACTTC.

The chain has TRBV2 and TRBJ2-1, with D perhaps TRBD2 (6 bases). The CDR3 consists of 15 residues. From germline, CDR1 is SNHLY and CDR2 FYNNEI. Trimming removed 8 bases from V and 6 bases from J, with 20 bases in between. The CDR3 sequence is CASDFPVSGVNEQFF. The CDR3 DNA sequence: TGTGCCAGCGATTTCCCGGTATCGGGGGTCAATGAGCAGTTCTTC.

CDR3 coding DNA: TGTGCCAGCTGCCCTGTCGGGAGCGGGATGCCTCCGTTCTTC. Translated, it gives CASCPVGSGMPPFF. This rearrangement joins TRBV28 to TRBJ2-1; TRBD2 agrees at 7 bases. CDR1 is MDHEN and CDR2 is SYDVKM in the germline V gene. V was pared by 8 bases and J by 15 bases, with 19 bases of the junction left unmatched. This CDR3 region has 14 residues. Complete variable domain (other parts from reference TRBV28 and TRBJ2-1): DVKVTQSSRYLVKRTGEKVFLECVQDMDHENMFWYRQDPGLGLRLIYFSYDVKMKEKGDIPEGYSVSREKKERFSLILESASTNQTSMYLCASCPVGSGMPPFFGPGTRLTVL.

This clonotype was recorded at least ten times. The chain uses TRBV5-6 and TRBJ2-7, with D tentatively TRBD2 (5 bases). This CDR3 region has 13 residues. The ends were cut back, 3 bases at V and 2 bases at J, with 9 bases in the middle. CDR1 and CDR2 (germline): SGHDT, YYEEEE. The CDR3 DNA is TGTGCCAGCAGCTCCGGGATCACCTACGAGCAGTACTTC. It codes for CASSSGITYEQYF. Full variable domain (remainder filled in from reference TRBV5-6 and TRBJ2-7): DAGVTQSPTHLIKTRGQQVTLRCSPKSGHDTVSWYQQALGQGPQFIFQYYEEEERQRGNFPDRFSGHQFPNYSSELNVNALLLGDSALYLCASSSGITYEQYFGPGTRLTVT.

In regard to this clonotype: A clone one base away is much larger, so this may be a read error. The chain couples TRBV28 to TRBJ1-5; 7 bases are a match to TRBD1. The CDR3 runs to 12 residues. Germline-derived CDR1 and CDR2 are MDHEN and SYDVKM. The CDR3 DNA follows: TGTGCCAGCCGGGACAGACCCCAGCCCCAGCAATTT. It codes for CASRDRPQPQQF.

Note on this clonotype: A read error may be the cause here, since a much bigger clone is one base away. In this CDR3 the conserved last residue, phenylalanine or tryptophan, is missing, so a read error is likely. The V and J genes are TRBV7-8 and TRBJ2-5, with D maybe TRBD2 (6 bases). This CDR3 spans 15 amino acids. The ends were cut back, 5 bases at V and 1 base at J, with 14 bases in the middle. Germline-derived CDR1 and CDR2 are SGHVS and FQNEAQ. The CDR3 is CASSVGGVGQETQYS. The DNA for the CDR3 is TGTGCCAGCAGCGTAGGAGGGGTCGGCCAAGAGACCCAGTACTCC.

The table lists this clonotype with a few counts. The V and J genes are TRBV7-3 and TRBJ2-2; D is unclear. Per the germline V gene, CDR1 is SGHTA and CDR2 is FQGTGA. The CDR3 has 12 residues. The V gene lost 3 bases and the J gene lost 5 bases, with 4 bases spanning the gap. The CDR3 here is CASSFLTGELFF. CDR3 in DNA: TGTGCCAGCAGCTTTCTAACCGGGGAGCTGTTTTTT.